This T cell receptor beta chain originates from a study of T cell changes during pregnancy in multiple sclerosis. The CDR3 consists of 15 residues. Germline CDR1 LGHNA, CDR2 YNFKEQ. V dropped 1 base and J dropped 5 bases, with 14 bases sitting between them. Sequencing was performed with immunoSEQ multiplex PCR; in TCRdb, only in-frame clones are kept and a portion is missing. The repertoire holds more than 80,000 clones, with 91% as singletons. This clonotype originated in a female donor with multiple sclerosis, enrolled in a pregnancy study. The chain uses TRBV4-2 and TRBJ2-5; the D gene is possibly TRBD2 (6 bases). Here the sequenced sample was peripheral blood, taken before pregnancy. The CDR3 DNA reads TGTGCCAGCAGCCAAGGTTCGGGGGAGGCGGAGACCCAGTACTTC. Amino acid sequence: CASSQGSGEAETQYF.